Reported below is one TCR beta chain. Its antigen is unknown. Study-wide points: Tumor Treg TCRs overlapped most with tumor naive CD4+ cells. In terms of TCR gene usage, tumor memory CD4+ T cells clustered together with blood and lymph node memory CD4+ cells, as well as with lymph node naive CD4+ cells.

After constant-region reverse-primer amplification, full-length variable regions underwent semi-nested PCR with Nested Universal Primer A. TCRdb called the 5' RACE reads again in MiXCR, with one record for every CDR3 protein. The table lists approximately 42,000 distinct CDR3 sequences, roughly 27% of them singletons. This CDR3 region has 14 residues. Germline lookup yields CDR1 DFQATT and CDR2 SNEGSKA (reference sequence). Trimming removed 6 bases at V and 9 bases at J, with 23 bases between. The sequence was obtained from a female donor with breast cancer. Material: memory CD4+ T cells sorted from a lymph node. Subset noted: memory CD4+ T cells, CD4+CD45RO+CD25-. This rearrangement joins TRBV20-1 to TRBJ1-2; tentative D call: TRBD1 (5 bases). CDR3 region: CSADLDRSHLSYTF. CDR3 nucleotides: TGCAGTGCGGATCTAGACAGATCGCACTTGAGCTACACCTTC.